This entry is about one TCR beta chain. The data were taken from a study of blood T cell repertoires in COVID-19. In the study overall: The United States, Italy and Spain were the sources of the acute and convalescent COVID-19 samples. T cells, B-cell-depleted T cells, or PBMCs supplied cDNA or gDNA.

Method: immunoSEQ multiplex PCR; TCRdb's copy keeps in-frame clones and lacks some. This repertoire shows approximately 190,000 clones, over 75% found once; its top ten account for about 6.8%. V lost 6 bases to trimming and J lost 4 bases, with 9 bases between them. The V gene's germline CDR1 is KGHSH and CDR2 LQKENI. This CDR3 region has 13 residues. The V call is TRBV18, the J call TRBJ2-2, with D possibly being TRBD1 (6 bases). The specimen was peripheral blood. The TCR sequence derives from a woman aged 40 to 50 who had recovered from COVID-19. CDR3 region: CASSTGSTGELFF. The CDR3, as DNA: TGTGCCAGCTCCACAGGGTCCACCGGGGAGCTGTTTTTT.